The 19 T cell receptor beta chains below all came from one sample that was sequenced in a study of beta chain features in type 1 diabetes (dated by TCRdb to about 2018). Libraries were constructed by the immunoSEQ multiplex PCR assay. All of the isolated RNA was reverse transcribed with the High Capacity cDNA Reverse Transcription Kit, so expressed TCRB transcripts were sequenced. TCRdb re-hosts the immuneACCESS table, in-frame sequences only. Its copies lack some clones; in the studies checked, an unresolved V gene accounts for under half of them, and the cause for the rest is not known. For this sample there are roughly 240,000 clones; around 68% appear just once. In total, the top ten clones hold approximately 0.05% of the sample. Sequencing was carried out using naive CD4+ T cells from blood. In light of the paper, this sample's cell subset or site label describes: true naive CD4+ T cells. These receptors were collected from a man aged 25 to 40 in good health.

This clone was seen a few times. The chain couples TRBV29-1 to TRBJ2-7; 7 positions match TRBD2. The CDR3 is made up of 11 amino acids. Germline V gene lookup returns CDR1 SQVTM and CDR2 ANQGSEA. Trimming cost V 3 bases and J 6 bases; bases outside gene matches: 2. As DNA, the CDR3 is TGCAGCGTTGAGAGGGAGGGCGAGCAGTACTTC. This codes for CSVEREGEQYF.

The chain joins TRBV14 to TRBJ2-1, with 7 bases identical to TRBD1. The junction had 7 bases not matched to a gene; V was cut back by 1 base and J by 1 base. Germline V lookup: CDR1 SGHDN, CDR2 FVKESK. This CDR3 contains 17 residues. Here the CDR3 reads CASSQAPGTASYNEQFF. The CDR3 DNA follows: TGTGCCAGCAGCCAAGCCCCAGGGACAGCTTCCTACAATGAGCAGTTCTTC.

A few counts support this clone. In the same sample, other DNA sequences code for this CDR3. J is TRBJ1-1 and V is TRBV29-1; TRBD1 is a possible D gene (5 bases). This CDR3 has 10 residues. Germline-derived CDR1 and CDR2 are SQVTM and ANQGSEA. The ends were cut back, 2 bases at V and 8 bases at J, with 6 bases in the middle. The CDR3 sequence: CSVERGEAFF. The CDR3 coding sequence is TGCAGCGTTGAAAGGGGAGAAGCTTTCTTT.

The chain recombines TRBV2 with TRBJ2-4; maybe TRBD1 (6 bases). Trimming left V 3 bases short and J 0 bases short, with 12 bases between. Germline-derived CDR1 and CDR2 are SNHLY and FYNNEI. The CDR3 has 16 residues. This chain's CDR3 is CASSEETGLAKNIQYF. The CDR3 coding sequence is TGTGCCAGCAGTGAGGAAACAGGGTTAGCCAAAAACATTCAGTACTTC.

This chain joins TRBV7-2 and TRBJ2-7; 8 nucleotides line up with TRBD1. Germline lookup yields CDR1 SGHTA and CDR2 FQGNSA. The CDR3 runs to 14 residues. The V and J ends lost 7 bases and 7 bases, in that order; junction bases with no gene match: 12. The CDR3 DNA is TGTGCCAGCATCGGGGACAGGTCCATGGGAGAGCAGTACTTC. It yields the protein CASIGDRSMGEQYF.

V gene TRBV30 combines with J gene TRBJ1-2; 8 bases agree with TRBD1. Germline V gives CDR1 GTSNPN, CDR2 SVGIG (reference sequence). Germline trimming cut 4 bases from V and 3 bases from J; bases unmatched to any gene: 10. This CDR3 comprises 15 residues. The CDR3 sequence is CAWTPDRGLHYGYTF. CDR3 coding DNA: TGTGCCTGGACTCCCGACAGGGGACTGCACTATGGCTACACCTTC.

The chain couples TRBV5-4 to TRBJ2-1; 7 nucleotides match TRBD2. This CDR3 has 16 amino acids. Germline lookup yields CDR1 SGHNT and CDR2 YYREEE (reference sequence). J was trimmed by 0 bases and V by 4 bases; bases with no gene match: 7. The CDR3 DNA sequence: TGTGCCAGCAGCAAGGGACTACCTAGCTCCTACAATGAGCAGTTCTTC. Amino acid sequence: CASSKGLPSSYNEQFF.

V and J are TRBV7-2 and TRBJ2-3, with D maybe TRBD2 (6 bases). Trimming took off 4 bases at V and 11 bases at J, with 16 bases between the two ends. The germline CDR1 and CDR2 sequences are SGHTA and FQGNSA. CDR3 length: 13 amino acids. CDR3: CASSSLSWRGQYF. The CDR3 coding sequence is TGTGCCAGCAGCTCCCTCTCCTGGCGGGGGCAGTATTTT.

The chain uses TRBV11-1 and TRBJ2-5; D gene uncertain. This CDR3 is built from 15 residues. The germline V gene encodes CDR1 SGHAT and CDR2 FQDESV (reference sequence). V shed 0 bases and J shed 2 bases, with 10 bases lying between them. In DNA, the CDR3 is TGTGCCAGCAGCTTAGCGCTGGATCGACAAGAGACCCAGTACTTC. It encodes CASSLALDRQETQYF.

The chain joins TRBV30 to TRBJ2-1; D could derive from TRBD1 or TRBD2 (5 bases each). CDR3 size: 13 residues. Germline values: CDR1 GTSNPN, CDR2 SVGIG (reference sequence). Between the trimmed V and J ends, which lost 0 bases and 7 bases, there was a span of 10 bases. The chain's CDR3 is CAWSVGTENEQFF. The CDR3 DNA is TGTGCCTGGAGTGTAGGGACCGAGAATGAGCAGTTCTTC.

In the case of this clone: At one boundary the junction diverges from the germline segment, which might be a read error. V and J are TRBV7-2 and TRBJ2-7; possibly TRBD1 for D (7 bases). The length of the CDR3 is 14 residues. Germline CDR1 and CDR2: SGHTA and FQGNSA. The CDR3 reads CASSLEGYSGQIDF. DNA of the CDR3: TGTGCCAGCAGCTTGGAGGGTTATTCGGGACAGATAGACTTC.

There are a few counts of this clone. The chain combines TRBV30 with TRBJ2-3; D uncertain. The CDR3 has 15 amino acids. CDR1 and CDR2 from the germline V gene are GTSNPN and SVGIG (reference sequence). The ends were cut back, 0 bases at V and 1 base at J, with 11 bases in the middle. In nucleotides, the CDR3 is TGTGCCTGGAGTGTAGGTGTAGCCCGCACAGATACGCAGTATTTT. Residues: CAWSVGVARTDTQYF.

This chain joins TRBV5-6 and TRBJ2-7; 7 positions agree with TRBD2. CDR3 length: 15 residues. The junction had 9 bases not matched to a gene; V was cut back by 4 bases and J by 2 bases. The germline gives CDR1 SGHDT, CDR2 YYEEEE. The CDR3 region has the DNA TGTGCCAGCAGCCACGGCTCTAGCGGAACCTACGAGCAGTACTTC. Amino acid sequence: CASSHGSSGTYEQYF. The full variable domain, with the rest looked up from reference TRBV5-6 and TRBJ2-7, is DAGVTQSPTHLIKTRGQQVTLRCSPKSGHDTVSWYQQALGQGPQFIFQYYEEEERQRGNFPDRFSGHQFPNYSSELNVNALLLGDSALYLCASSHGSSGTYEQYFGPGTRLTVT.

V usage is TRBV15 and J usage is TRBJ2-7; TRBD2 aligns across 7 bases. CDR1 is LNHNV and CDR2 is YYDKDF in the germline V gene (reference sequence). Unmatched junction bases numbered 7, after V lost 0 bases and J lost 2 bases. The CDR3 consists of 16 residues. The CDR3 here is CATSRDRTSETYEQYF. The CDR3 bases are TGTGCCACCAGCAGAGATAGAACTAGCGAGACCTACGAGCAGTACTTC.

V usage is TRBV29-1 and J usage is TRBJ1-1; D uncertain. This CDR3 has 10 residues. Germline V lookup: CDR1 SQVTM, CDR2 ANQGSEA. The germline V and J ends were trimmed by 3 bases and 6 bases, with 5 bases remaining between them. CDR3 sequence: CSVERAEAFF. In DNA, the CDR3 is TGCAGCGTTGAGAGGGCTGAAGCTTTCTTT.

V gene TRBV12-5 combines with J gene TRBJ2-3, with a possible D match to TRBD1 (5 bases). Trimming removed 4 bases at V and 4 bases at J, with 12 bases between. Germline V gene sequence: CDR1 LGHNT, CDR2 FRNRAP. The CDR3 contains 14 residues. CDR3: CASGSIPGPDTQYF. CDR3 in DNA: TGTGCTAGTGGTTCGATCCCAGGGCCAGATACGCAGTATTTT.

The gene calls are TRBV20-1 and TRBJ2-1; D gene uncertain. Germline CDR1 and CDR2: DFQATT and SNEGSKA (reference sequence). The CDR3 extends over 11 amino acids. The germline V and J ends were trimmed by 4 bases and 8 bases, with 9 bases remaining between them. CDR3 DNA: TGCAGTGCTAAAGGTACCTATGAGCAGTTCTTC. It yields the protein CSAKGTYEQFF.

This clone turned up a few times. The chain employs TRBV19 and TRBJ2-3, with D possibly matching TRBD1 (6 bases). Deletions cut 6 bases from V and 4 bases from J, with 14 bases between. Per germline, CDR1 LNHDA and CDR2 SQIVND (reference sequence). CDR3 size: 14 residues. The chain's CDR3 is CASRPFAGADTQYF. CDR3 sequence (DNA): TGTGCCAGTAGACCTTTCGCAGGGGCAGATACGCAGTATTTT.

This clone was counted between two and nine times. The same CDR3 arises from other DNA sequences in this sample as well. The V gene is TRBV30, the J gene TRBJ2-5, with D uncertain. With 2 bases removed from V and 1 base from J, the gap between germline ends came to 5 bases. Germline lookup yields CDR1 GTSNPN and CDR2 SVGIG (reference sequence). This CDR3 is 12 amino acids long. CDR3 sequence reads: CAWSSSQETQYF. In DNA, the CDR3 is TGTGCCTGGAGTAGCTCCCAAGAGACCCAGTACTTC.